Presented here are 13 T cell receptor beta chains from one specimen sequenced in a study of T cell responses to AZD1222 COVID-19 vaccine. Generated by immunoSEQ multiplex PCR, the TCRdb table keeps only in-frame clones and is missing some. The sample contains some 130,000 clones, under 90% of which appear only once. The sample consisted of peripheral blood, taken on day 0 of AZD1222 vaccination. Receptor source: an adult in good health.

V usage is TRBV2 and J usage is TRBJ2-5, with no clear D. CDR3 size: 14 residues. Germline CDR1 and CDR2: SNHLY and FYNNEI. The V end was cut by 6 bases, the J end by 1 base, with 12 bases between. The CDR3 loop reads CASRDLWSQETQYF. The CDR3 coding sequence is TGTGCCAGCAGGGACCTGTGGAGCCAAGAGACCCAGTACTTC. The full variable domain, completed using reference TRBV2 and TRBJ2-5, is EPEVTQTPSHQVTQMGQEVILRCVPISNHLYFYWYRQILGQKVEFLVSFYNNEISEKSEIFDDQFSVERPDGSNFTLKIRSTKLEDSAMYFCASRDLWSQETQYFGPGTRLLVL.

This clone was seen more than once but under ten times. The chain carries TRBV5-1 and TRBJ2-3, with D perhaps TRBD2 (5 bases). Germline-derived CDR1 and CDR2 are SGHRS and YFSETQ. V lost 7 bases and J lost 1, with 19 bases in between. The CDR3 consists of 16 residues. The CDR3 loop is CASHPRVGSRTDTQYF. CDR3 bases: TGCGCCAGCCACCCAAGAGTTGGGAGCCGCACAGATACGCAGTATTTT.

Only a few counts were recorded for this clone. This chain connects TRBV2 to TRBJ1-5; 10 nucleotides align to TRBD1. The V and J ends lost 7 bases and 5 bases, in that order; junction bases with no gene match: 2. Per the germline V gene, CDR1 is SNHLY and CDR2 is FYNNEI. The CDR3 loop spans 13 amino acids. The CDR3 DNA sequence: TGTGCCAGCAACGGACAGGGGGATCAGCCCCAGCATTTT. Translated: CASNGQGDQPQHF.

DNA of the CDR3: TGTGCCAGCACCCCGACAGGGGACTATGGCTACACCTTC. Translated: CASTPTGDYGYTF. V is TRBV6-6 and J is TRBJ1-2, with 8 nucleotides matching TRBD1. This CDR3 comprises 13 residues. J lost 3 bases, V lost 7 bases, and 4 bases had no gene match. CDR1 and CDR2 (germline): MNHNY, SVGAGI (reference sequence).

This sequence joins TRBV28 and TRBJ1-4; a possible D gene is TRBD1 (6 bases). The germline V gene encodes CDR1 MDHEN and CDR2 SYDVKM. V lost 5 bases and J 7 bases, leaving 14 bases between the germline ends. The CDR3 spans 14 residues. DNA for the CDR3: TGTGCCAGCAGTCCCGGGGGGCGAGCTGAAAAACTGTTTTTT. Translation gives CASSPGGRAEKLFF.

The V call is TRBV5-1, the J call TRBJ1-1; D possibly corresponds to TRBD1 (6 bases). There are 15 residues in the CDR3. Trimming cost V 2 bases and J 1 base, with 12 bases left between them. Germline lookup yields CDR1 SGHRS and CDR2 YFSETQ. This CDR3 is CASSLDQGKNTEAFF. DNA of the CDR3: TGCGCCAGCAGCTTAGACCAGGGGAAGAACACTGAAGCTTTCTTT.

This chain connects TRBV7-8 to TRBJ1-2; D not resolved. This CDR3 is built from 14 residues. CDR1 and CDR2 (germline): SGHVS, FQNEAQ. The ends were cut back, 1 base at V and 3 bases at J, with 9 bases in the middle. This CDR3 reads CASSLGPGDYGYTF. The CDR3 region has the DNA TGTGCCAGCAGCTTAGGACCAGGAGACTATGGCTACACCTTC.

The genes are TRBV3-1 (or the pseudogene TRBV3-2) and TRBJ2-1; the match to TRBD2 covers 9 bases. V lost 4 bases, J lost 4 bases, and 8 bases stayed unmatched. The CDR3 totals 16 residues. CDR1 is LGHDT, CDR2 YNNKEL, per germline (reference sequence). CDR3 sequence: CASSPSGLAGYNEQFF. CDR3 in DNA: TGTGCCAGCAGCCCAAGTGGGCTAGCGGGGTACAATGAGCAGTTCTTC.

The chain recombines TRBV7-9 with TRBJ2-7; D ambiguous. V was shortened by 2 bases and J by 5 bases, with 7 bases between the two germline ends. This CDR3 contains 12 residues. CDR1 and CDR2 (germline): SEHNR, FQNEAQ (reference sequence). This CDR3 is CASSLMSHEQYF. CDR3 nucleotides: TGTGCCAGCAGCTTAATGAGCCACGAGCAGTACTTC.

Turning to this clone: One end of the junction does not line up with germline, which may come from a read error. The chain couples TRBV7-7 to TRBJ2-1, with D possibly being TRBD2 (7 bases). CDR3 length: 16 residues. Looked up from germline, CDR1 is SSHAT and CDR2 is FNYEAQ (reference sequence). This CDR3 is CASSLAPGGTWGEQFF. The CDR3 DNA reads as TGTGCTAGCAGCTTAGCGCCGGGGGGCACCTGGGGTGAGCAGTTCTTC.

This chain connects TRBV4-1 to TRBJ2-3, with 7 bases lining up with TRBD2. Germline CDR1 is MGHRA and CDR2 is YSYEKL. The CDR3 totals 14 residues. V lost 3 bases and J lost 4; bases outside the gene matches: 4. In DNA form, the CDR3 reads TGCGCCAGCAGCCAGAAGACTAGCCCAGATACGCAGTATTTT. It yields the protein CASSQKTSPDTQYF.

The chain links TRBV3-1 (or the pseudogene TRBV3-2) to TRBJ2-3, with TRBD2 matching over 7 bases. This CDR3 region has 15 residues. V lost 4 bases, J lost 0 bases, and 4 bases stayed unmatched. CDR1 and CDR2 from the germline V gene are LGHDT and YNNKEL (reference sequence). This CDR3 is CASSRVSGSTDTQYF. The CDR3 bases are TGTGCCAGCAGCCGGGTTAGCGGGAGCACAGATACGCAGTATTTT.

The chain is built from TRBV7-9 and TRBJ1-1; no firm D call. V gave up 3 bases and J gave up 6 bases, with 11 bases separating them. CDR1 is SEHNR and CDR2 is FQNEAQ in the germline V gene (reference sequence). The CDR3 contains 13 residues. The CDR3 sequence is CASSFMGGPEAFF. The CDR3 DNA is TGTGCCAGCAGCTTCATGGGAGGGCCTGAAGCTTTCTTT.